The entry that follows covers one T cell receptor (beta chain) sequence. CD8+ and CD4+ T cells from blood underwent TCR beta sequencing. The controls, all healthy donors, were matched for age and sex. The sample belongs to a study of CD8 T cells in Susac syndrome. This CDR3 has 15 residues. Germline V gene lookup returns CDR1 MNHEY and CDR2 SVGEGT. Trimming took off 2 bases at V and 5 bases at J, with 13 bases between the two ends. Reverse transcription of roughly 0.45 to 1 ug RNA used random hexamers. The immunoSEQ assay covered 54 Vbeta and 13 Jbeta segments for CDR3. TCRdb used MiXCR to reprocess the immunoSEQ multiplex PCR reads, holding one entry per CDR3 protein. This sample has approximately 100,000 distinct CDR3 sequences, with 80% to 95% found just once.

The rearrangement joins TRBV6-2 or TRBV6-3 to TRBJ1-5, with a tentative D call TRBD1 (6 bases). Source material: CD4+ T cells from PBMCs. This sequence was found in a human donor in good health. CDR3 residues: CASSYPGGGYQPQHF. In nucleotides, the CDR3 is TGTGCCAGCAGTTACCCTGGGGGCGGCTATCAGCCCCAGCATTTT.